The rows below give T cell receptor beta chains drawn from one sample of a study of T cell changes during pregnancy in multiple sclerosis. Profiling relied on immunoSEQ multiplex PCR, and the TCRdb table lists in-frame clones only, not all of them. The sample consists of some 60,000 clones, around 90% of them appearing once. The sample consisted of peripheral blood, taken before pregnancy. All receptors come from a female donor with multiple sclerosis, enrolled in a pregnancy study. The CDR3 runs from the conserved cysteine through the conserved F or W. The order of the fields is J gene, D gene, V gene, CDR3 protein. D genes are given only for firm matches.

j_call: TRBJ2-1; d_call: TRBD1; v_call: TRBV19; cdr3_aa: CASTRGPLNEQFF
j_call: TRBJ2-1; d_call: -; v_call: TRBV20-1; cdr3_aa: CSAISGNEQFF
j_call: TRBJ1-6; d_call: TRBD1; v_call: TRBV27; cdr3_aa: CASSMGQSSYNSPLHF
j_call: TRBJ2-6; d_call: TRBD2; v_call: TRBV30; cdr3_aa: CAWSPFPTGGSSGANVLTF
j_call: TRBJ1-2; d_call: TRBD1; v_call: TRBV9; cdr3_aa: CASSVGNRGYGYTF
j_call: TRBJ1-2; d_call: TRBD1; v_call: TRBV10-3; cdr3_aa: CAIRPGQGTYGYTF
j_call: TRBJ2-2; d_call: TRBD2; v_call: TRBV5-4; cdr3_aa: CASSLGAASGGLNTGELFF
j_call: TRBJ1-1; d_call: -; v_call: TRBV18; cdr3_aa: CASSGRGDTEAFF
j_call: TRBJ2-7; d_call: TRBD1; v_call: TRBV15; cdr3_aa: CATSRGTGGFREQYF
j_call: TRBJ1-6; d_call: TRBD1; v_call: TRBV7-3; cdr3_aa: CASSSRGKSNNSPLHF
j_call: TRBJ1-1; d_call: -; v_call: TRBV6-6; cdr3_aa: CASSYSSLPEAFF
j_call: TRBJ2-7; d_call: TRBD2; v_call: TRBV7-2; cdr3_aa: CASSRATSGVPYEQYF
j_call: TRBJ2-7; d_call: TRBD2; v_call: TRBV7-8; cdr3_aa: CASSLGLARIQSYEQYF
j_call: TRBJ2-1; d_call: TRBD2; v_call: TRBV5-1; cdr3_aa: CASSLAGGWNEQFF
j_call: TRBJ1-1; d_call: -; v_call: TRBV5-6; cdr3_aa: CASSLGGNTEAFF
j_call: TRBJ2-7; d_call: TRBD1; v_call: TRBV7-2; cdr3_aa: CASSLAHRGRVYEQYF
j_call: TRBJ2-1; d_call: TRBD1; v_call: TRBV7-2; cdr3_aa: CASSSGTGAYNEQFF
j_call: TRBJ2-7; d_call: TRBD2; v_call: TRBV7-3; cdr3_aa: CASSWISGGTVNEQYF
j_call: TRBJ2-3; d_call: -; v_call: TRBV6-5; cdr3_aa: CASRDSADTQYF
j_call: TRBJ1-2; d_call: -; v_call: TRBV4-3; cdr3_aa: CASSQVGGAFGYTF
j_call: TRBJ2-1; d_call: TRBD2; v_call: TRBV27; cdr3_aa: CASSFRTSSYNEQFF
j_call: TRBJ2-1; d_call: -; v_call: TRBV19; cdr3_aa: CASRLAYEQFF
j_call: TRBJ1-2; d_call: -; v_call: TRBV6-4; cdr3_aa: CASRGPGGYTF
j_call: TRBJ2-7; d_call: TRBD2; v_call: TRBV4-3; cdr3_aa: CASSQGLAGNYEQYF
j_call: TRBJ1-4; d_call: TRBD1; v_call: TRBV7-9; cdr3_aa: CATPGQGPRATNEKLFF
j_call: TRBJ1-2; d_call: -; v_call: TRBV27; cdr3_aa: CASSPNGRHYGYTF
j_call: TRBJ2-1; d_call: TRBD1; v_call: TRBV10-1; cdr3_aa: CASSMTGGIGEQFF
j_call: TRBJ2-5; d_call: TRBD2; v_call: TRBV7-7; cdr3_aa: CASSLTGGRETQYF
j_call: TRBJ1-3; d_call: TRBD1; v_call: TRBV5-8; cdr3_aa: CASSTARWTGFGNTIYF
j_call: TRBJ2-2; d_call: -; v_call: TRBV15; cdr3_aa: CATRSRDTGELFF
j_call: TRBJ2-3; d_call: TRBD1; v_call: TRBV14; cdr3_aa: CASSQVGGRTGDINTQYF
j_call: TRBJ2-3; d_call: -; v_call: TRBV2; cdr3_aa: CASSENGGGDTQYF
j_call: TRBJ1-2; d_call: TRBD1; v_call: TRBV19; cdr3_aa: CASSRDSYGYTF
j_call: TRBJ2-5; d_call: -; v_call: TRBV16; cdr3_aa: CASSQIRAGKQETQYF
j_call: TRBJ2-1; d_call: TRBD2; v_call: TRBV5-1; cdr3_aa: CASGLLRTSGGEQFF